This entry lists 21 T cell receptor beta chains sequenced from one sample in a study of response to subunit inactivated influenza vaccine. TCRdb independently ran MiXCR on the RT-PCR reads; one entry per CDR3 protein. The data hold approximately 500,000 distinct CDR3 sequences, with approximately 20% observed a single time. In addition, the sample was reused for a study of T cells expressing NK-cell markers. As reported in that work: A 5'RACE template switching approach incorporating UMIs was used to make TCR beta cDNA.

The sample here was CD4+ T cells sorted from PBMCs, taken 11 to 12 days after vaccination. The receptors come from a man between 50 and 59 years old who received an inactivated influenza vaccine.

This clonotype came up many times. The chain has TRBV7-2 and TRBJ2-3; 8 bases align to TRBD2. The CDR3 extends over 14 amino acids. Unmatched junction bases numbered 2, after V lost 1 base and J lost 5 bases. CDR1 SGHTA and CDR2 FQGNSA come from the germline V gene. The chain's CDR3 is CASSLVSGGDTQYF. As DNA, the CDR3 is TGTGCCAGCAGCTTAGTCAGCGGGGGAGATACGCAGTATTTT.

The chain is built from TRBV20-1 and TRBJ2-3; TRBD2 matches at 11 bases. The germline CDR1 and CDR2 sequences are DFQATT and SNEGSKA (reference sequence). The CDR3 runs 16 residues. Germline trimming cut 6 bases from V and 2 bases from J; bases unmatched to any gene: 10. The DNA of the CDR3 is TGCAGTGCCACCGGTGGTAGCGGGAGGGCCACAGATACGCAGTATTTT. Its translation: CSATGGSGRATDTQYF.

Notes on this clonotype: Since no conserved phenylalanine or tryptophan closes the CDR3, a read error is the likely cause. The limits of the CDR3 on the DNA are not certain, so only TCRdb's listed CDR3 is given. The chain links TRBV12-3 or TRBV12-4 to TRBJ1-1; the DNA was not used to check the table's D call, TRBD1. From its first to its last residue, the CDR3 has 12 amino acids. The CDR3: CASSLGLAGHHL.

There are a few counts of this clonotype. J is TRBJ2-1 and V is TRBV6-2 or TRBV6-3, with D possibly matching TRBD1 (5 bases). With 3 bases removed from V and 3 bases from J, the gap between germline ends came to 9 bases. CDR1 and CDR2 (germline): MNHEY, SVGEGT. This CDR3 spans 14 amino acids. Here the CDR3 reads CASSYEGDYNEQFF. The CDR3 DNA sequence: TGTGCCAGCAGTTATGAAGGGGACTACAATGAGCAGTTCTTC.

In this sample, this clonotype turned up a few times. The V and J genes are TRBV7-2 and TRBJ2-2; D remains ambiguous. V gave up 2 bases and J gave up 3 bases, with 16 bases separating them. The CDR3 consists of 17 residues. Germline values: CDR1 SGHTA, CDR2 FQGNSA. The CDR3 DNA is TGTGCCAGCAGCTTACAACTGACCTCCCACGACACCGGGGAGCTGTTTTTT. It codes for CASSLQLTSHDTGELFF.

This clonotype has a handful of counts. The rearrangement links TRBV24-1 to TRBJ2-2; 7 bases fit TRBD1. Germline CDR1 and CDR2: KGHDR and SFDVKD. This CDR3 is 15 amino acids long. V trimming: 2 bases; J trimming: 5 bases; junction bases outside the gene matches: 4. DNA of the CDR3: TGTGCCACCAGTGATTCACAGGGGAAAACCGGGGAGCTGTTTTTT. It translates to CATSDSQGKTGELFF.

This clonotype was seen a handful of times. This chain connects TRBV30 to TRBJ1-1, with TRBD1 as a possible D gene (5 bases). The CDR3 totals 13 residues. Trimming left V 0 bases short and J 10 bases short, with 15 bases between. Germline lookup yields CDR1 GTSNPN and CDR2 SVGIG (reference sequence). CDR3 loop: CAWSVQVKPGAFF. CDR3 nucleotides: TGTGCCTGGAGTGTACAGGTAAAGCCCGGAGCTTTCTTT.

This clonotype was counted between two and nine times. The CDR3 DNA reads TGTGCCAGCAGTCTCCCGTTAGGCGAGCAGTACTTC. Translating gives CASSLPLGEQYF. The V call is TRBV6-2 or TRBV6-3, the J call TRBJ2-7; D is undetermined. Trimming took 5 bases from V and 6 from J, leaving 11 bases between them. CDR3 length: 12 amino acids. Germline V gene data show CDR1 as MNHEY and CDR2 as SVGEGT.

CDR3 sequence: CATSDFAGKRTGELFF. Here the CDR3 DNA reads TGTGCCACCAGTGATTTCGCCGGGAAAAGGACCGGGGAGCTGTTTTTT. This sequence joins TRBV24-1 and TRBJ2-2; a weak D match, TRBD2 (5 bases). The CDR3 is made up of 16 amino acids. V gave up 1 base and J gave up 5 bases, with 13 bases separating them. Germline V gene sequence: CDR1 KGHDR, CDR2 SFDVKD.

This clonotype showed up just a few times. The CDR3 coding sequence is TGTGCCAGCAGCTTCGGGACTAGCGGGAGAATAGAGACCCAGTACTTC. This translates into CASSFGTSGRIETQYF. This sequence joins TRBV9 and TRBJ2-5; 14 positions agree with TRBD2. V lost 4 bases to trimming and J lost 4 bases; unmatched junction nucleotides: 6. The germline CDR1 and CDR2 sequences are SGDLS and YYNGEE. The length of the CDR3 is 16 residues.

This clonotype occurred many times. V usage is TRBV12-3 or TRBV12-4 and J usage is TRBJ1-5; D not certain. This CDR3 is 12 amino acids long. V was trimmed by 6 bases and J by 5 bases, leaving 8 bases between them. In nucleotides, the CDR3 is TGTGCCAGCAGGGACCGGGATCAGCCCCAGCATTTT. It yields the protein CASRDRDQPQHF.

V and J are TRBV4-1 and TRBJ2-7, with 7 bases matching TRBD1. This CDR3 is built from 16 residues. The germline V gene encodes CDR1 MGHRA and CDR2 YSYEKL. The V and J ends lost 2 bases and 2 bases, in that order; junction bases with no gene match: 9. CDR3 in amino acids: CASSQSPLTGAYEQYF. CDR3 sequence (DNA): TGCGCCAGCAGCCAATCTCCCTTAACAGGGGCCTACGAGCAGTACTTC.

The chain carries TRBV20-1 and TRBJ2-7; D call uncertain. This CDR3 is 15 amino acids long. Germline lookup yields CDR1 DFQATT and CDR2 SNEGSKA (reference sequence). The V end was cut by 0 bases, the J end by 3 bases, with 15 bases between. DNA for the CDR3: TGCAGTGCTAGAGACGTCAGGTTTCCCTTCTACGAGCAGTACTTC. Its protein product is CSARDVRFPFYEQYF.

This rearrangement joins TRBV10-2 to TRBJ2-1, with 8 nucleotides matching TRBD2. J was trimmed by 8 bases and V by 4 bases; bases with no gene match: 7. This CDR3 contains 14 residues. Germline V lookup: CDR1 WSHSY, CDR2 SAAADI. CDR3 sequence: CASSATGGPYEQFF. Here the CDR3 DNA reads TGCGCCAGCAGTGCGACGGGGGGGCCGTATGAGCAGTTCTTC.

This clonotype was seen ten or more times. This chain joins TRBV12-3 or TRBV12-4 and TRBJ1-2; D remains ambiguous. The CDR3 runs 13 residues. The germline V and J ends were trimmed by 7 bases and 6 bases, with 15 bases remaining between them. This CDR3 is CASTTTVGHGYTF. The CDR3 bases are TGTGCCAGCACCACGACGGTGGGCCATGGCTACACCTTC.

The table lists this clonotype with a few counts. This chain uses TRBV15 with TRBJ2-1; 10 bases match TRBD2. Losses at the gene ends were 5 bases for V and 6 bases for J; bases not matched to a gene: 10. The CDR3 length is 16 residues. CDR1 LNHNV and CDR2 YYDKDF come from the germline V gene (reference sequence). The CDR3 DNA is TGTGCCACCAGCCTACGGACTAGCGGTCTCCTCAATGAGCAGTTCTTC. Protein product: CATSLRTSGLLNEQFF.

CDR3 nucleotides: TGTGCCAGCAGTTGGGACCCCGATTGGGGCGAAGCTTTCTTT. Amino acids: CASSWDPDWGEAFF. V gene TRBV12-3 or TRBV12-4 combines with J gene TRBJ1-1, with a weak D call TRBD1 (5 bases). The germline V and J ends were trimmed by 4 bases and 8 bases, with 17 bases remaining between them. The CDR3 runs 14 residues.

The CDR3 coding sequence is TGCGCCAGCAGCGGAGGGGGCCTTACTTACAATGAGCAGTTCTTC. It codes for CASSGGGLTYNEQFF. The chain links TRBV4-1 to TRBJ2-1, with D possibly matching TRBD1 (7 bases). Germline CDR1 MGHRA, CDR2 YSYEKL. The CDR3 sequence is 15 residues long. V was cut by 5 bases and J by 4 bases, with 15 bases left in between.

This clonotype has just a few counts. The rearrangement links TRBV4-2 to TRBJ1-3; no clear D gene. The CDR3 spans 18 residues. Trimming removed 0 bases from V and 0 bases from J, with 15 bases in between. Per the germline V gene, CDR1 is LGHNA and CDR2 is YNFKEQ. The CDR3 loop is CASSQEIMAGNSGNTIYF. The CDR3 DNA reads TGTGCCAGCAGCCAAGAAATAATGGCGGGAAACTCTGGAAACACCATATATTTT.

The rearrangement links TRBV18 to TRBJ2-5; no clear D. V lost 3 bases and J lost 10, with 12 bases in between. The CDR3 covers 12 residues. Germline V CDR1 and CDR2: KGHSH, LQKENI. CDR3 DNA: TGTGCCAGCTCACCCTCCCAGGCGGTCCAGTACTTC. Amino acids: CASSPSQAVQYF.

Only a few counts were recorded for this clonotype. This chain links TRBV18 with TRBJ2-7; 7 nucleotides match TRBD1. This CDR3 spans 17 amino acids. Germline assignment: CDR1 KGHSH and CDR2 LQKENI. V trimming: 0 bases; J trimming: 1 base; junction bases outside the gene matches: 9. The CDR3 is CASSPPRDRAPSYEQYF. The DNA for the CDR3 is TGTGCCAGCTCACCACCTCGAGACAGGGCCCCTTCCTACGAGCAGTACTTC.